The sequence of this T cell receptor (beta chain) was determined in a study of glioma-infiltrating T cells. Germline CDR1 and CDR2: MGHRA and YSYEKL. This CDR3 comprises 15 residues. Notes on this clonotype: A much larger clone differs from this one at a single base, so this may be a read error.

Using RNA template, CDR3s of TCR alpha and beta were amplified with iRepertoire arm-PCR. For one-step reverse transcription and amplification, about 90-400 ng of tissue mRNA or PBMC total RNA was used. TCRdb re-derived calls from the multiplex PCR reads in MiXCR, one entry per CDR3 protein. The table records 9,500 to 15,000 distinct CDR3 sequences, around 27% of them present only once. The sample taken for sequencing was glioma tissue, nonneoplastic brain tissue, or PBMCs (not recorded which). The chain recombines TRBV4-1 with TRBJ1-5, with D unresolved. The receptor comes from a human donor with low-grade glioma or glioblastoma, undergoing nonglioma brain surgery, or in good health (not recorded which). CDR3 sequence: CASSEDFVADQPQHF. Written as DNA, the CDR3 is TGCGCCAGCAGCGAAGATTTTGTGGCCGATCAGCCCCAGCATTTT.